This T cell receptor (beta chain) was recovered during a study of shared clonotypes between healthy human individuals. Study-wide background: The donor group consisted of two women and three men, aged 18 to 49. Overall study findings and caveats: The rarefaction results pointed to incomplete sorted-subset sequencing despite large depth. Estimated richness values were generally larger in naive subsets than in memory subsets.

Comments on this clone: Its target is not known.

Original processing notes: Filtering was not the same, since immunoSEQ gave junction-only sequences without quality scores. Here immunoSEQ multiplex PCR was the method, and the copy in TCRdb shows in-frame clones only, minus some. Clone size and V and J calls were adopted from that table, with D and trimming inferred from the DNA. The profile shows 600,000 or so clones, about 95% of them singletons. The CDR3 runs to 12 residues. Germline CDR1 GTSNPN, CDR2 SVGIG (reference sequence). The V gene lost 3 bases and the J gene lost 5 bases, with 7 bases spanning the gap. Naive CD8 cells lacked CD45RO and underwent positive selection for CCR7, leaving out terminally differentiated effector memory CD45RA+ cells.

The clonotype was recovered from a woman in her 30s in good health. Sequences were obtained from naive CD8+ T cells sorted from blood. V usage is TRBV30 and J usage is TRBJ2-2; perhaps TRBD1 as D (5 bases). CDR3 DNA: TGTGCCTGGAGAAAGGGGACCGGGGAGCTGTTTTTT. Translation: CAWRKGTGELFF. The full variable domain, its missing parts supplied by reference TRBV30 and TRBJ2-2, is SQTIHQWPATLVQPVGSPLSLECTVEGTSNPNLYWYRQAAGRGLQLLFYSVGIGQISSEVPQNLSASRPQDRQFILSSKKLLLSDSGFYLCAWRKGTGELFFGEGSRLTVL.